This T cell receptor (beta chain) originates from a study of T cells after yellow fever vaccination. Overall study findings and caveats: The secondary response showed a weaker magnitude and a faster peak, day 5 versus 15. Subsequent booster samples again held most clones from primary vaccination (around 96% CD4, 88% CD8). The bulk population could contribute abundant contaminating clonotypes to FACS-sorted repertoires.

UMIs and a universal primer site were added when TCR cDNA was made by 5'RACE template switching. Using its own MiXCR run on the 5' RACE reads, TCRdb lists one record per CDR3 protein. Of roughly 300,000 distinct CDR3 sequences detected, about 6.6% appear once; the ten largest clones hold 15% to 20%. This clonotype has a count of ten or more. Its specificity is unknown. The specimen was PBMCs, collected around 45 days after the first yellow fever vaccination. The source is a man aged 18 to 35 who received the YFV17D yellow fever vaccine.

The CDR3 loop is CASSIAGTSGGPTYNEQFF. The CDR3 DNA is TGCGCCAGCAGCATTGCCGGGACTAGCGGGGGGCCAACCTACAATGAGCAGTTCTTC. This sequence joins TRBV5-1 and TRBJ2-1; 15 positions agree with TRBD2. This CDR3 has 19 amino acids. CDR1 and CDR2 (germline): SGHRS, YFSETQ. Germline trimming cut 4 bases from V and 2 bases from J; bases unmatched to any gene: 10.